These 14 T cell receptor beta chains came from one sample sequenced in a study of long-term antiretroviral therapy in people with HIV (dated by TCRdb to the early 2020s). The immunoSEQ hsTCRB v3.0 assay was used at survey level resolution to sequence the TRB variable region. TCRdb obtained this table from immuneACCESS and retained in-frame rearrangements with V and J assigned. These tables miss some clones; where compared with another copy, unresolved V genes account for less than half of the shortfall, and the remainder is unexplained. Here the sample has about 24,000 clones; 90% to 95% occur a single time. The ten largest clones represent about 2.4% of the sample. The sample here was unsorted PBMCs, taken just over 4.8 years after starting antiretroviral therapy. The receptors originated from a woman between 45 and 60 years old with HIV.

CDR3 sequence (DNA): TGTGCCAGCAGCTTGGGGTATGAGCAGTTCTTC. It codes for CASSLGYEQFF. The rearrangement uses TRBV5-8 and TRBJ2-1; no clear D. The V gene's germline CDR1 is SGHTS and CDR2 YDEGEE. CDR3 length: 11 residues. V shed 0 bases and J shed 8 bases, with 3 bases lying between them.

V and J are TRBV7-9 and TRBJ1-1; D not resolved. This CDR3 is built from 14 residues. V lost 1 base and J lost 0, with 6 bases in between. Germline values: CDR1 SEHNR, CDR2 FQNEAQ (reference sequence). CDR3: CASSLGTMNTEAFF. CDR3 DNA: TGTGCCAGCAGCTTAGGGACCATGAACACTGAAGCTTTCTTT.

This clone was counted a single time. This chain joins TRBV9 and TRBJ1-1; D unresolved. Germline V gene lookup returns CDR1 SGDLS and CDR2 YYNGEE. CDR3 length: 14 residues. Deletions cut 0 bases from V and 4 bases from J, with 10 bases between. Here the CDR3 DNA reads TGTGCCAGCAGCGTAGAAGGGTCTGGCACTGAAGCTTTCTTT. This codes for CASSVEGSGTEAFF.

The V gene is TRBV19, the J gene TRBJ1-5, with 10 bases that match TRBD1. Trimming removed 4 bases from V and 4 bases from J; junction bases left unmatched: 13. CDR1 LNHDA and CDR2 SQIVND come from the germline V gene (reference sequence). The CDR3 is made up of 18 amino acids. The DNA for the CDR3 is TGTGCCAGTAGTAGGCTGCCGGGACAGGGGATTGAAAATCAGCCCCAGCATTTT. As protein: CASSRLPGQGIENQPQHF.

This clone was seen just once. V gene TRBV4-3 combines with J gene TRBJ1-1; D perhaps matches TRBD1 (5 bases). V lost 0 bases to trimming and J lost 6 bases, with 14 bases between them. The germline CDR1 and CDR2 sequences are LGHNA and YSLEER. This CDR3 has 15 amino acids. CDR3 coding DNA: TGCGCCAGCAGCCAAGATTCCTCAGGGATCCCTGAAGCTTTCTTT. This sequence encodes CASSQDSSGIPEAFF.

V is TRBV7-9 and J is TRBJ1-1; TRBD1 might be the D (5 bases). Germline V gene sequence: CDR1 SEHNR, CDR2 FQNEAQ (reference sequence). The CDR3 is 13 residues long. V lost 3 bases, J lost 6 bases, and 11 bases lay in between. The CDR3 region is CASSLGVGSEAFF. The CDR3 DNA reads as TGTGCCAGCAGCTTGGGGGTAGGGTCTGAAGCTTTCTTT.

The CDR3 region is CASSPGSIYNEQFF. Written as DNA, the CDR3 is TGTGCCAGCAGTCCGGGATCCATCTACAATGAGCAGTTCTTC. The chain recombines TRBV2 with TRBJ2-1, with D possibly TRBD2 on 5 matching bases. Between the trimmed V and J ends, which lost 5 bases and 3 bases, there was a span of 11 bases. The CDR3 loop spans 14 amino acids. Per the germline V gene, CDR1 is SNHLY and CDR2 is FYNNEI.

The chain links TRBV6-1 to TRBJ1-5, with D possibly matching TRBD1 (5 bases). V was pared by 3 bases and J by 3 bases, with 15 bases between. The germline gives CDR1 MNHNS, CDR2 SASEGT. The CDR3 extends over 16 amino acids. The CDR3 reads CASSDVGQGFNQPQHF. The CDR3 DNA reads as TGTGCCAGCAGTGATGTGGGGCAGGGTTTCAATCAGCCCCAGCATTTT.

The CDR3 region has the DNA TGTGCCAGCAGCCGCACAGGGTTCCACGAGCAGTACTTC. As protein: CASSRTGFHEQYF. V and J are TRBV7-8 and TRBJ2-7; D is possibly TRBD1 (6 bases). Looked up from germline, CDR1 is SGHVS and CDR2 is FQNEAQ. V was trimmed by 5 bases and J by 5 bases, leaving 13 bases between them. The CDR3 extends over 13 amino acids.

As DNA, the CDR3 is TGTGCCAGCAGCCTGCCGGGGACTGGAAACACCATATATTTT. Encoded protein: CASSLPGTGNTIYF. This chain connects TRBV25-1 to TRBJ1-3; no clear D gene. V was clipped by 6 bases and J by 2 bases, with 11 bases between them. The CDR3 is 14 amino acids. Germline V gene data show CDR1 as MGHDK and CDR2 as SYGVNS. The full variable domain, its missing parts supplied by reference TRBV25-1 and TRBJ1-3, is EADIYQTPRYLVIGTGKKITLECSQTMGHDKMYWYQQDPGMELHLIHYSYGVNSTEKGDLSSESTVSRIRTEHFPLTLESARPSHTSQYLCASSLPGTGNTIYFGEGSWLTVV.

This clone was seen a single time. Distinct nucleotide sequences in the sample also encode this CDR3. As DNA, the CDR3 is TGTGCCTGGAGTGTACTTGGCGGCACTGAAGCTTTCTTT. Amino acids: CAWSVLGGTEAFF. The J gene is TRBJ1-1, the V gene TRBV30; D call uncertain. V gave up 0 bases and J gave up 4 bases, with 9 bases separating them. The germline V gene encodes CDR1 GTSNPN and CDR2 SVGIG (reference sequence). This CDR3 comprises 13 residues.

This clone was counted once. This rearrangement joins TRBV7-2 to TRBJ2-7; D perhaps matches TRBD1 (5 bases). Trimming shortened V by 3 bases and J by 2 bases, and 11 bases separated the two germline ends. The CDR3 length is 14 residues. Germline assignment: CDR1 SGHTA and CDR2 FQGNSA. The CDR3 region has the DNA TGTGCCAGCAGCTTTGGCAGGGTAACCTACGAGCAGTACTTC. Translated, it gives CASSFGRVTYEQYF.

The chain carries TRBV7-8 and TRBJ2-3; D remains ambiguous. Germline CDR1 SGHVS, CDR2 FQNEAQ. The CDR3 contains 15 residues. V dropped 1 base and J dropped 0 bases, with 8 bases sitting between them. This CDR3 reads CASSLDLFSTDTQYF. CDR3 sequence (DNA): TGTGCCAGCAGCTTAGATCTATTTAGCACAGATACGCAGTATTTT. The full variable domain, its missing parts supplied by reference TRBV7-8 and TRBJ2-3, is GAGVSQSPRYKVAKRGQDVALRCDPISGHVSLFWYQQALGQGPEFLTYFQNEAQLDKSGLPSDRFFAERPEGSVSTLKIQRTQQEDSAVYLCASSLDLFSTDTQYFGPGTRLTVL.

A remark on this clone: Other DNA sequences of this sample code for an identical CDR3. The genes are TRBV5-1 and TRBJ2-7; TRBD2 matches 14 bases. The CDR3 is 16 amino acids. CDR1 is SGHRS, CDR2 YFSETQ, per germline. V lost 0 bases, J lost 3 bases, and 2 bases stayed unmatched. Here the CDR3 reads CASSLAGTSGSYEQYF. CDR3 DNA sequence: TGCGCCAGCAGCTTGGCTGGGACTAGCGGGAGCTACGAGCAGTACTTC.